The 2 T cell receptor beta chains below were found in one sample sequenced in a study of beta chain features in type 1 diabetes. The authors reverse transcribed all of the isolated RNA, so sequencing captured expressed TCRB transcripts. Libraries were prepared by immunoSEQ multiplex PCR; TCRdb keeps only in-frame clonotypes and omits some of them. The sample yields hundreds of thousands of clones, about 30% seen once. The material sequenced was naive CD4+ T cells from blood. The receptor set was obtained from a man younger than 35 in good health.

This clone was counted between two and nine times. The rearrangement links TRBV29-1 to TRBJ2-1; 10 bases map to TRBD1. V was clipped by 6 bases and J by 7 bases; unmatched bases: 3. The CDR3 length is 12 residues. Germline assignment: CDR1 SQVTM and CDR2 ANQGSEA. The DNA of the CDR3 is TGCAGCGTCGACAGGGGGCGAAATGAGCAGTTCTTC. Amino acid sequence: CSVDRGRNEQFF.

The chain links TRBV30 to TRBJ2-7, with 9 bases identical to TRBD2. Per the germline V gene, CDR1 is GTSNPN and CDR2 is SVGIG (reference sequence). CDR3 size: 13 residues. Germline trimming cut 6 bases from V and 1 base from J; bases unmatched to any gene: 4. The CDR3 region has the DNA TGTGCCTGCGCGGGAGGGAGGTCCTACGAGCAGTACTTC. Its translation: CACAGGRSYEQYF.